The entry below gives a single T cell receptor (beta chain) sequence along with its context. A much larger clone differs by one base, so this may be a read error. The data were taken from a study of blood T cells in healthy people across ages. This CDR3 region has 14 residues. The germline V gene has CDR1 DFQATT and CDR2 SNEGSKA (reference sequence). Trimming cost V 1 base and J 6 bases; bases outside gene matches: 1. Sample-barcoded 5' priming and a J-beta primer mix drove a second PCR of about 6 to 11 cycles. TCRdb ran MiXCR on the 5' RACE reads and lists one entry per CDR3 protein. The sample holds about 650,000 distinct CDR3 sequences, approximately 52% seen once.

The specimen was blood. The rearrangement uses TRBV20-1 and TRBJ2-1, with 12 bases matching TRBD2. The TCR was taken from a woman of 80 years or more in good health. This CDR3 is CSARGTSGTNEQFF. The CDR3 DNA is TGCAGTGCTAGAGGGACTAGCGGGACCAATGAGCAGTTCTTC.